The subject of this entry is one T cell receptor beta chain. What it recognizes is unknown. CDR1 LGHDT and CDR2 YNNKEL come from the germline V gene (reference sequence). V gave up 3 bases and J gave up 1 base, with 9 bases separating them. CDR3 length: 14 residues. This sample was included in a study of persistence of HIV-infected CD4 T cells. Notes on the study in general: TCR oligoclonality correlated with proviral oligoclonality in the same sorted populations. CMV- and Gag-responding cells had lower TCRbeta richness than CD3/CD28-responding cells. Degenerate expanded CDR3beta sequences were enriched among CMV- and Gag-responding cells.

Anti-CD3/anti-CD28 beads served as a nonspecific positive control stimulus. Responding CD4+ T cells were sorted by upregulation of both CD40 ligand and CD69. For at least 4 years, plasma HIV-1 RNA was undetectable (<50 copies/mL). This was the immunoSEQ version 4 assay in survey mode. Some clones are missing from TCRdb's copy, which holds only in-frame ones; the method was immunoSEQ multiplex PCR. The sample yields tens of thousands of clones, around 89% seen once. The V and J genes are TRBV3-1 (or the pseudogene TRBV3-2) and TRBJ1-1; no clear D. The input for sequencing was CD4+ T cells sorted from PBMCs after 18-hour stimulation, taken from a patient who received antiretroviral therapy. The source of this sequence is an adult woman with HIV who was CMV-seropositive. The CDR3 is CASSQGTTNTEAFF. Here the CDR3 DNA reads TGTGCCAGCAGCCAGGGTACGACGAACACTGAAGCTTTCTTT.